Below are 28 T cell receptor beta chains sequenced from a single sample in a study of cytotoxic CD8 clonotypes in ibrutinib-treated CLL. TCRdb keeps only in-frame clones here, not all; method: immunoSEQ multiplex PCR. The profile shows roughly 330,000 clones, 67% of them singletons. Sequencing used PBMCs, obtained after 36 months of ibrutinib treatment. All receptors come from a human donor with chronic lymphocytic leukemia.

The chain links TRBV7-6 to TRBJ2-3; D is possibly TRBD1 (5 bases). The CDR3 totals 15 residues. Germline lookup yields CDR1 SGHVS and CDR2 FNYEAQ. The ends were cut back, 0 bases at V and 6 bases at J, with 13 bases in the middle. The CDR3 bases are TGTGCCAGCAGCTTAGCGGTGAAGGGGATGGATACGCAGTATTTT. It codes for CASSLAVKGMDTQYF.

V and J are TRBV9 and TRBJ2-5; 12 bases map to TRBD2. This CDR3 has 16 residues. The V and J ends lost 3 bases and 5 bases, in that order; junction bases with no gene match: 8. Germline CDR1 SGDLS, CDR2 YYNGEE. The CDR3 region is CASSDTTSGGEETQYF. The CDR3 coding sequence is TGTGCCAGCAGCGATACGACTAGCGGGGGCGAGGAGACCCAGTACTTC.

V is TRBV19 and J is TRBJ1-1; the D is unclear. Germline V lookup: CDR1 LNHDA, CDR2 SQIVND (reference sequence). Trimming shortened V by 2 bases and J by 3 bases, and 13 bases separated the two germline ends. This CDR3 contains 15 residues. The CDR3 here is CASSILWQADTEAFF. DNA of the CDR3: TGTGCCAGTAGTATATTGTGGCAGGCGGACACTGAAGCTTTCTTT.

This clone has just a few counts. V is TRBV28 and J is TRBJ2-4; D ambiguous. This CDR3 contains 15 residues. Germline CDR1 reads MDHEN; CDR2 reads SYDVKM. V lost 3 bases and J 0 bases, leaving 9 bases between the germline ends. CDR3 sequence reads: CASSFAGVAKNIQYF. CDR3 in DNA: TGTGCCAGCAGTTTTGCCGGAGTAGCCAAAAACATTCAGTACTTC.

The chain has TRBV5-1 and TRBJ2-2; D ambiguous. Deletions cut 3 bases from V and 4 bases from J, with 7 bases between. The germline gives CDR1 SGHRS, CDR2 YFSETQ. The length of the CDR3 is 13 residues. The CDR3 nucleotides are TGCGCCAGCAGCTCGGTGAGCACCGGGGAGCTGTTTTTT. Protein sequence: CASSSVSTGELFF. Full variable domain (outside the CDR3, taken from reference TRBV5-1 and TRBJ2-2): KAGVTQTPRYLIKTRGQQVTLSCSPISGHRSVSWYQQTPGQGLQFLFEYFSETQRNKGNFPGRFSGRQFSNSRSEMNVSTLELGDSALYLCASSSVSTGELFFGEGSRLTVL.

In DNA, the CDR3 is TGTGCCAGTAGTATTCAACTAGCGGGAGTTAATGAGCAGTTCTTC. Its protein is CASSIQLAGVNEQFF. The chain has TRBV19 and TRBJ2-1, with 11 bases aligning to TRBD2. The ends lost 3 bases at V and 7 bases at J; junction bases unmatched: 5. The CDR3 contains 15 residues. Germline CDR1 and CDR2: LNHDA and SQIVND (reference sequence).

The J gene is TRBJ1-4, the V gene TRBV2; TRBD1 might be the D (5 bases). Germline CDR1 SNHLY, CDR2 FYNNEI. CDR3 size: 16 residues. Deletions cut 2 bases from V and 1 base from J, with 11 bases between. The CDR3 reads CASSELRQLTNEKLFF. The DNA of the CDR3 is TGTGCCAGCAGTGAATTAAGACAGTTAACTAATGAAAAACTGTTTTTT.

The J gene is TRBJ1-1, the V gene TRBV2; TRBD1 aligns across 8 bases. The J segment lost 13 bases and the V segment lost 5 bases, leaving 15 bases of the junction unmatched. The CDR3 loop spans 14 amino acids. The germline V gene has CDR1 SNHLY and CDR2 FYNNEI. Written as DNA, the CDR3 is TGTGCCAGCAGTTCCCGGGGGACAGGCGCCCTGGGTTTCTTT. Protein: CASSSRGTGALGFF.

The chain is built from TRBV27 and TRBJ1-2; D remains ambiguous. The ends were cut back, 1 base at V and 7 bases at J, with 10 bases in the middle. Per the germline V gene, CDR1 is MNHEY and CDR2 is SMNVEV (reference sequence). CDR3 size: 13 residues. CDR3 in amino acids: CASSLLAGSGYTF. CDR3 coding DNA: TGTGCCAGCAGTTTATTAGCAGGCTCTGGCTACACCTTC.

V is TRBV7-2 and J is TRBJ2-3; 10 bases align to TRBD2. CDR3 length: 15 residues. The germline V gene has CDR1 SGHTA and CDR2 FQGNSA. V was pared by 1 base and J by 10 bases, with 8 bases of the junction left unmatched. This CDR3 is CASSLGLAGVQPQYF. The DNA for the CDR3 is TGTGCCAGCAGCTTAGGTCTAGCGGGAGTTCAACCGCAGTATTTT.

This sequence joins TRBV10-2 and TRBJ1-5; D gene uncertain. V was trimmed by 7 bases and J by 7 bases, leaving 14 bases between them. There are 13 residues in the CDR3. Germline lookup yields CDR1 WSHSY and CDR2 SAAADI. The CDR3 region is CASTDRVGQPQHF. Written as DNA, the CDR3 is TGCGCCAGCACAGATCGGGTGGGGCAGCCCCAGCATTTT.

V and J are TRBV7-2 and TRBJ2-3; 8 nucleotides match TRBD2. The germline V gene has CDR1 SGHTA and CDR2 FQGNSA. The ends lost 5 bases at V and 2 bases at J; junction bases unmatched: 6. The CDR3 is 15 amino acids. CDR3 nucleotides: TGTGCCAGCAGCCGCGCTAGCGGGCCCACAGATACGCAGTATTTT. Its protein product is CASSRASGPTDTQYF.

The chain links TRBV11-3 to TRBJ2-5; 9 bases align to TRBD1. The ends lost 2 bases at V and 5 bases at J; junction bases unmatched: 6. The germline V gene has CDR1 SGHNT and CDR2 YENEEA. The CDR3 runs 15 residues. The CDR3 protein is CASSLTGTGSETQYF. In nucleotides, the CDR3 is TGTGCCAGCAGCTTAACCGGGACAGGGAGCGAGACCCAGTACTTC.

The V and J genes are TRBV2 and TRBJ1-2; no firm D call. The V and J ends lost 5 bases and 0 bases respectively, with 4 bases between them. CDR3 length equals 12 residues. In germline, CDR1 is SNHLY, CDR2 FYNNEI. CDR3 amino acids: CASSPANYGYTF. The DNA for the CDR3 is TGTGCCAGCAGTCCTGCTAACTATGGCTACACCTTC.

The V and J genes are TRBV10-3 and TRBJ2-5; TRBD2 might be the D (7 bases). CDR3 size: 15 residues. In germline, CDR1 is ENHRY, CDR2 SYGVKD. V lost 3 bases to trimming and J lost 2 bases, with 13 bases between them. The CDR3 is CAISEKGGGQETQYF. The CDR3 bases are TGTGCCATCAGTGAAAAGGGAGGGGGACAAGAGACCCAGTACTTC.

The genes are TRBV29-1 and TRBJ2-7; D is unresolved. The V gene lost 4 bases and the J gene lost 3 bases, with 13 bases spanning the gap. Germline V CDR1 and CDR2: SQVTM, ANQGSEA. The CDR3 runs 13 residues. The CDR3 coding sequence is TGCAGCGTTGCACCCGGGTTGGGCTACGAGCAGTACTTC. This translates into CSVAPGLGYEQYF.

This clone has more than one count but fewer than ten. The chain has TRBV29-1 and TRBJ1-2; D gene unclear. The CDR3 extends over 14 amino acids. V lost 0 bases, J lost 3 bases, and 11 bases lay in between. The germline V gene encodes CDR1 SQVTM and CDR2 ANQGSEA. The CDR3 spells CSVEDLKNDYGYTF. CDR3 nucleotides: TGCAGCGTTGAAGACTTGAAAAATGACTATGGCTACACCTTC. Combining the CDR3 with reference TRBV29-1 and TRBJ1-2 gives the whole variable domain SAVISQKPSRDICQRGTSLTIQCQVDSQVTMMFWYRQQPGQSLTLIATANQGSEATYESGFVIDKFPISRPNLTFSTLTVSNMSPEDSSIYLCSVEDLKNDYGYTFGSGTRLTVV.

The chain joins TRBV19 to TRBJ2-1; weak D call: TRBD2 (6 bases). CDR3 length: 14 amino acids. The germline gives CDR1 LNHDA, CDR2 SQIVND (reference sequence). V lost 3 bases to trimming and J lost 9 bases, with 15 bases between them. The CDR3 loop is CASSMSLVGGEQFF. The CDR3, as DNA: TGTGCCAGTAGTATGAGCCTAGTCGGGGGTGAGCAGTTCTTC.

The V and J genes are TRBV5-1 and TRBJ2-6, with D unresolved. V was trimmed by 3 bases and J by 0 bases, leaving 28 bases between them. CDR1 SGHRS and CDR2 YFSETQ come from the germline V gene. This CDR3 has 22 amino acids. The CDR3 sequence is CASSSEDKFSPFRSSGANVLTF. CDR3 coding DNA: TGCGCCAGCAGCTCCGAAGACAAATTTTCCCCGTTTCGTAGCTCTGGGGCCAACGTCCTGACTTTC. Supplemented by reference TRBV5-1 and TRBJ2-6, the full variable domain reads KAGVTQTPRYLIKTRGQQVTLSCSPISGHRSVSWYQQTPGQGLQFLFEYFSETQRNKGNFPGRFSGRQFSNSRSEMNVSTLELGDSALYLCASSSEDKFSPFRSSGANVLTFGAGSRLTVL.

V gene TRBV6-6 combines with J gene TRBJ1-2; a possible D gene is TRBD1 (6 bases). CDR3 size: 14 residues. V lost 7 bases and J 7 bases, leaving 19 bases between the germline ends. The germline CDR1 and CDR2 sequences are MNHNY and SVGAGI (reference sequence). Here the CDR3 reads CASMYYLQGFGYTF. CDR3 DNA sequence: TGTGCCAGCATGTACTACCTACAGGGCTTTGGCTACACCTTC.

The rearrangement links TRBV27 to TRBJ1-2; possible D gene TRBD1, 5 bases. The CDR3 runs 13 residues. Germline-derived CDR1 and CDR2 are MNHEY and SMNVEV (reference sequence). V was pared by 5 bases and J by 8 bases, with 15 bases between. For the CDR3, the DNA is TGTGCCAGCAGTCCCGTTTGGGGGGAAGGCTACACCTTC. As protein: CASSPVWGEGYTF.

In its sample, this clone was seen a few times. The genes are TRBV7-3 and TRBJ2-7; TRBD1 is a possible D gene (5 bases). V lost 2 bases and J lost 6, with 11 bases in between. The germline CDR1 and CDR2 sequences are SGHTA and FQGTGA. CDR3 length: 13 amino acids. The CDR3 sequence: CASSLGQGAEQYF. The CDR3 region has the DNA TGTGCCAGCAGCTTAGGGCAGGGTGCCGAGCAGTACTTC. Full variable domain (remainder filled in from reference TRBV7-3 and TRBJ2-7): GAGVSQTPSNKVTEKGKYVELRCDPISGHTALYWYRQSLGQGPEFLIYFQGTGAADDSGLPNDRFFAVRPEGSVSTLKIQRTERGDSAVYLCASSLGQGAEQYFGPGTRLTVT.

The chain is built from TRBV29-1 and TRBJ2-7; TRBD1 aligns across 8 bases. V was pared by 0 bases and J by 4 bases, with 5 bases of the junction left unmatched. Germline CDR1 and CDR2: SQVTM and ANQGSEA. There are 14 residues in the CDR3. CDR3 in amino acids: CSVEDPDRAYEQYF. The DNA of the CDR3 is TGCAGCGTTGAAGATCCGGACAGGGCGTACGAGCAGTACTTC.

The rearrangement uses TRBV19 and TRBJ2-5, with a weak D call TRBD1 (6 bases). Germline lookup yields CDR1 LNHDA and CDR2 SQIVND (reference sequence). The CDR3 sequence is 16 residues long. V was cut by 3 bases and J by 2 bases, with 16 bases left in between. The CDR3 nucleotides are TGTGCCAGTAGTATGAGGAGAGGGGGATCTCAAGAGACCCAGTACTTC. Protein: CASSMRRGGSQETQYF.

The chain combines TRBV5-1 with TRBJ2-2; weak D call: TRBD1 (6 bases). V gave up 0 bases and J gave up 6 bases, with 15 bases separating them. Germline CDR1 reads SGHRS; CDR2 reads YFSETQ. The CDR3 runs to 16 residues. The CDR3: CASSLAHGAGAGELFF. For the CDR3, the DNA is TGCGCCAGCAGCTTGGCCCACGGGGCAGGGGCCGGGGAGCTGTTTTTT. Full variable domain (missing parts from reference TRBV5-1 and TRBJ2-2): KAGVTQTPRYLIKTRGQQVTLSCSPISGHRSVSWYQQTPGQGLQFLFEYFSETQRNKGNFPGRFSGRQFSNSRSEMNVSTLELGDSALYLCASSLAHGAGAGELFFGEGSRLTVL.

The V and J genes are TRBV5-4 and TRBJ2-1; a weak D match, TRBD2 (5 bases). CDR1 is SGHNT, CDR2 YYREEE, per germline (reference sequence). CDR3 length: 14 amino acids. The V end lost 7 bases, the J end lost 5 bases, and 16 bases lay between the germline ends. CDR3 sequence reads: CASGSPDGNNEQFF. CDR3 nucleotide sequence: TGTGCCAGCGGAAGCCCGGACGGGAACAATGAGCAGTTCTTC.

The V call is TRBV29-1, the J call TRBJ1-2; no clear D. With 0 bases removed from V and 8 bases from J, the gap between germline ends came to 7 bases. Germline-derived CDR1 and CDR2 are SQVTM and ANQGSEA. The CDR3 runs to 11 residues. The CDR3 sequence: CSVEDPGGYTF. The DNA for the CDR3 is TGCAGCGTTGAAGATCCGGGAGGCTACACCTTC.

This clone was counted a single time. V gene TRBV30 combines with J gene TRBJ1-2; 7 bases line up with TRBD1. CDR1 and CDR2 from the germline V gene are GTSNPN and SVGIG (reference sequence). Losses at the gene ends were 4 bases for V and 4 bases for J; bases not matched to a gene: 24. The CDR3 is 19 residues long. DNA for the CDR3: TGTGCCTGGACGCTCCGCCGGGACAGTAATCTCAGGGAGTGCTATGGCTACACCTTC. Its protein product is CAWTLRRDSNLRECYGYTF. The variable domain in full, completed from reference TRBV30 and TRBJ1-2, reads SQTIHQWPATLVQPVGSPLSLECTVEGTSNPNLYWYRQAAGRGLQLLFYSVGIGQISSEVPQNLSASRPQDRQFILSSKKLLLSDSGFYLCAWTLRRDSNLRECYGYTFGSGTRLTVV.